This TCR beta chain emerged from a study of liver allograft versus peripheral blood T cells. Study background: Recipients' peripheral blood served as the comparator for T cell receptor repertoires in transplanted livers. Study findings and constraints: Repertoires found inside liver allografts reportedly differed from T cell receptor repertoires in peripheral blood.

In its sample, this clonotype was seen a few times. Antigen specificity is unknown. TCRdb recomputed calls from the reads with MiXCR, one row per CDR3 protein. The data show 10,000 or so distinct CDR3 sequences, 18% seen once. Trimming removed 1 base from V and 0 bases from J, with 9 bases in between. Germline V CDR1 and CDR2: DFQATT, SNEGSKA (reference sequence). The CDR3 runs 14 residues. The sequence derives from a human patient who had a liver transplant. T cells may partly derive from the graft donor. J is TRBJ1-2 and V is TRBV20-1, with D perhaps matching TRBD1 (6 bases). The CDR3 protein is CSARAGAANYGYTF. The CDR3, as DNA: TGCAGTGCTAGAGCGGGGGCGGCTAACTATGGCTACACCTTC.